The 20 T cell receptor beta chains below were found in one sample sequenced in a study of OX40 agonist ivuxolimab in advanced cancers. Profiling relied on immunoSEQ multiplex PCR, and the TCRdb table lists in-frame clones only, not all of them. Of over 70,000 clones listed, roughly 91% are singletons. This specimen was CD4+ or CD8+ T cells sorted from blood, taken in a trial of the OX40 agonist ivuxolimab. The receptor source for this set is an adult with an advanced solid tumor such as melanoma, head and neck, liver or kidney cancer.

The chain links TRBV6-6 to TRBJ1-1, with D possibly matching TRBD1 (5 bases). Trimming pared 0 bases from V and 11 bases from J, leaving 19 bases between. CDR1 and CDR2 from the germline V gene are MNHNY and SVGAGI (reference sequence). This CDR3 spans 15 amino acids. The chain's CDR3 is CASSYSGGMQEEAFF. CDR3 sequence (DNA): TGTGCCAGCAGTTACTCGGGGGGAATGCAGGAGGAGGCTTTCTTT.

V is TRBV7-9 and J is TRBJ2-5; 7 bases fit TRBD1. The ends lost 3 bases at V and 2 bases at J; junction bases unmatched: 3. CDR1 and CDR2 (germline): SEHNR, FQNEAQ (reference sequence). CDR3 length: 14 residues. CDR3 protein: CASSFTGAQETQYF. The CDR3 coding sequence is TGTGCCAGCAGCTTCACAGGGGCACAAGAGACCCAGTACTTC.

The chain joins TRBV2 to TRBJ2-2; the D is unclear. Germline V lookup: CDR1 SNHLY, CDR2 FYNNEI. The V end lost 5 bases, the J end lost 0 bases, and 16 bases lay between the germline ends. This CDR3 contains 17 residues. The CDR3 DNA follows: TGTGCCAGCAGTCCTCCGGTCGAACAGCCGAACACCGGGGAGCTGTTTTTT. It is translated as CASSPPVEQPNTGELFF.

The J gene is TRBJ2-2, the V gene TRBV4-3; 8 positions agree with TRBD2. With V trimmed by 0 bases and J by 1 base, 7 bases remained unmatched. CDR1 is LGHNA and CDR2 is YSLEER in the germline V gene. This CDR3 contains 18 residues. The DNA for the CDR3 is TGCGCCAGCAGCCAAGACAGGAGGCTAGCGGGGAACACCGGGGAGCTGTTTTTT. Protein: CASSQDRRLAGNTGELFF.

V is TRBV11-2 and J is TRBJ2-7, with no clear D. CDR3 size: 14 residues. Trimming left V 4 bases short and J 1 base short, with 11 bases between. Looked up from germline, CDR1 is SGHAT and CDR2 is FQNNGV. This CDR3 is CASSSTDESYEQYF. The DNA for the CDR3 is TGTGCCAGCAGCTCCACAGATGAGTCCTACGAGCAGTACTTC.

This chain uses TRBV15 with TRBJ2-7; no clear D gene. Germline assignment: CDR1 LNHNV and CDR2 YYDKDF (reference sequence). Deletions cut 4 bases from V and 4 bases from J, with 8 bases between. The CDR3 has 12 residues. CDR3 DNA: TGTGCCACCAGCATGTGGGGTTACGAGCAGTACTTC. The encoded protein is CATSMWGYEQYF.

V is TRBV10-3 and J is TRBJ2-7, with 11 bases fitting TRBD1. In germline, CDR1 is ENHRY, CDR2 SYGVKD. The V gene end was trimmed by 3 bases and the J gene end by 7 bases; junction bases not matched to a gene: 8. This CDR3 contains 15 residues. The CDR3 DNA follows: TGTGCCATCAGTGACCCTGGACAGGGGGCGCGGGAGCAGTACTTC. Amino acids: CAISDPGQGAREQYF.

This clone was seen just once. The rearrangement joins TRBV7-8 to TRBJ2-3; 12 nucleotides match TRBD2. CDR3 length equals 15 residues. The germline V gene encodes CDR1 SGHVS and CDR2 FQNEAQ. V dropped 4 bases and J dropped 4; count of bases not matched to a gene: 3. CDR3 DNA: TGTGCCAGCAGCTCTAGCGGGGGGGCTGCAGATACGCAGTATTTT. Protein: CASSSSGGAADTQYF.

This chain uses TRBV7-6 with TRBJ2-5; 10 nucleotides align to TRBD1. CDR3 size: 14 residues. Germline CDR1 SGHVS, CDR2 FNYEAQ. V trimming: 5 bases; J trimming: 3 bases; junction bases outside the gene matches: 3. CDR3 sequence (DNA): TGTGCCAGCAGCCGGACAGGGGGGAAAGAGACCCAGTACTTC. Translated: CASSRTGGKETQYF.

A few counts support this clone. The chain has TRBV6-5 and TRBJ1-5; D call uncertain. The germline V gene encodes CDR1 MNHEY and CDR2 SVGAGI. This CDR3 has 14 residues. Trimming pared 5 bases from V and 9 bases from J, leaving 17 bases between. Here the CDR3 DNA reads TGTGCCAGCAGTCCTCGGGATCTTTTGGCGCCCCAGCATTTT. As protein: CASSPRDLLAPQHF.

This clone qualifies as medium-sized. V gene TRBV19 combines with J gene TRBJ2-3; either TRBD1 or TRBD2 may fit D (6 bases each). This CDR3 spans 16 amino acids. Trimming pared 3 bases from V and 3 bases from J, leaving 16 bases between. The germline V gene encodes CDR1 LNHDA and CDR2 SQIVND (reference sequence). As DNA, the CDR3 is TGTGCCAGTAGTATTGCCGGGGGCTGGGGTACAGATACGCAGTATTTT. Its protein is CASSIAGGWGTDTQYF.

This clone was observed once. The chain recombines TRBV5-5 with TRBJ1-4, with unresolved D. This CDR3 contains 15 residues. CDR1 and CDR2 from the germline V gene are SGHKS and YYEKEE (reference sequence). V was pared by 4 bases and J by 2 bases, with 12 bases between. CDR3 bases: TGTGCCAGCAGCCGATACAGCGGCACTAATGAAAAACTGTTTTTT. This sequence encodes CASSRYSGTNEKLFF.

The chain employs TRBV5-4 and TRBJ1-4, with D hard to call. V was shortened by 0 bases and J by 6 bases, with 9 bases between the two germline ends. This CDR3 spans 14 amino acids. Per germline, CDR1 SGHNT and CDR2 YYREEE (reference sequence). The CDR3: CASSLAGRDEKLFF. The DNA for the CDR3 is TGTGCCAGCAGCTTGGCCGGACGGGATGAAAAACTGTTTTTT.

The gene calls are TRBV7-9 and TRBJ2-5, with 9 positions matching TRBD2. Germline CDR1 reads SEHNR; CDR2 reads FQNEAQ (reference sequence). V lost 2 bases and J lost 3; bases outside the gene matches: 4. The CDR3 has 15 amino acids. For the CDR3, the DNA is TGTGCCAGCAGCTTAATTCGACTAGCGGAAGAGACCCAGTACTTC. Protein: CASSLIRLAEETQYF.

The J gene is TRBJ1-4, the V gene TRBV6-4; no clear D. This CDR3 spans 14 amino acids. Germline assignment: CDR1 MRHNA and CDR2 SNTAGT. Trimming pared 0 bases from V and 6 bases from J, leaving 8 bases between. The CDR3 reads CASSDSGSDEKLFF. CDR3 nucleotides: TGTGCCAGCAGTGACTCGGGGAGCGATGAAAAACTGTTTTTT.

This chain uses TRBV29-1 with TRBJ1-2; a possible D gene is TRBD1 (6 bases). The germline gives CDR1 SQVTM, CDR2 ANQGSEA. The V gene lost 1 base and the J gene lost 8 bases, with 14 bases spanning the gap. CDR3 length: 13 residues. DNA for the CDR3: TGCAGCGTTGAAGGGGCAGGGGAGCTCGGCTACACCTTC. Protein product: CSVEGAGELGYTF.

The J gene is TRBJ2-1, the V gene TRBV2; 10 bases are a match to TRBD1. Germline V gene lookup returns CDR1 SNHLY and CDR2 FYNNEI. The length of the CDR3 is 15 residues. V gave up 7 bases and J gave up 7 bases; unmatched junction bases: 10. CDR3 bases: TGTGCCAGCAACAATCCGGGACAGGGGAGTAATGAGCAGTTCTTC. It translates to CASNNPGQGSNEQFF.

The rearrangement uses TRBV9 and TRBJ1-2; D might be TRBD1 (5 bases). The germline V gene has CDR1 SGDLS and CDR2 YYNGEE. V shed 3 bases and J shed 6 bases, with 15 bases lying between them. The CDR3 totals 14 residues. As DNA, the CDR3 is TGTGCCAGCAGCGGTTCGTATGACAGCAATGGCTACACCTTC. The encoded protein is CASSGSYDSNGYTF.

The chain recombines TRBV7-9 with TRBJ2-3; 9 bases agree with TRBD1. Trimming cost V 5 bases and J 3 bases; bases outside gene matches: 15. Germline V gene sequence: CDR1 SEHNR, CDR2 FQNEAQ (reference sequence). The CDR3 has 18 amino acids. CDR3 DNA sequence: TGTGCCAGCAGCCACAGTCCCAGGACAGGGGTTTCGACAGATACGCAGTATTTT. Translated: CASSHSPRTGVSTDTQYF. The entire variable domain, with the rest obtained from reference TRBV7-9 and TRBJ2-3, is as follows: DTGVSQNPRHKITKRGQNVTFRCDPISEHNRLYWYRQTLGQGPEFLTYFQNEAQLEKSRLLSDRFSAERPKGSFSTLEIQRTEQGDSAMYLCASSHSPRTGVSTDTQYFGPGTRLTVL.

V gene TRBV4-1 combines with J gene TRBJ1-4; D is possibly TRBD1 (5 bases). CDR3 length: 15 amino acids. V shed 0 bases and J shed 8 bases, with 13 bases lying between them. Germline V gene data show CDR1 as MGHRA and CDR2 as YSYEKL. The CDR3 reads CASSQDLGKGEKLFF. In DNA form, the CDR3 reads TGCGCCAGCAGCCAAGACTTGGGGAAGGGGGAAAAACTGTTTTTT.